This T cell receptor (beta chain) was sequenced during a study of shared clonotypes between healthy human individuals. On this clone: What it recognizes is unknown.

Broader study findings: Naive subsets, compared against memory subsets, generally had larger estimated richness values. Generation probability values for non-shared clonotypes were lower than those for clonotypes shared by all four donors.

Replicate PCRs for sorted subsets used 200 to 250 ng DNA; this equaled tens of thousands of T cell genomes. Methods used by the authors: ImmunoSEQ junction-only sequences lacked quality scores, so their filtering differed. Produced via immunoSEQ multiplex PCR; TCRdb's table is partial and in-frame only. The V and J calls and clone size come from that table; D and trimming were worked out from the DNA. The table records 2.3 million or so clones, roughly 93% of them present only once. The CDR3 is made up of 15 amino acids. Looked up from germline, CDR1 is WSHSY and CDR2 is SAAADI. The V end was cut by 4 bases, the J end by 2 bases, with 12 bases between.

The sequencing sample was made of naive CD4+ T cells from PBMCs. Subset in this sample: CD45RA+ positively selected. This sequence was found in a man between 18 and 35 years old in good health. Some clones in this sample may be carry-over from other donors' samples. This chain connects TRBV10-2 to TRBJ1-5; possible D gene TRBD1, 5 bases. The CDR3 protein is CASSAALGGNQPQHF. The CDR3 bases are TGCGCCAGCAGTGCAGCTCTGGGGGGCAATCAGCCCCAGCATTTT.